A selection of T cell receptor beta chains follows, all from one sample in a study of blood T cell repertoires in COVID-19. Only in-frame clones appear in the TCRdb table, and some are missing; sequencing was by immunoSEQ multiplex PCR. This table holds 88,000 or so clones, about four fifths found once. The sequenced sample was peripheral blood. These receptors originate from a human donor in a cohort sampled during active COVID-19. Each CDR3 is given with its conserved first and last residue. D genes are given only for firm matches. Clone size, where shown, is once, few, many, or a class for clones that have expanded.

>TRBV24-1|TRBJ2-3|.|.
TGTGCCACCAGTGAGACAGGAAGAAGCACAGATACGCAGTATTTT
CATSETGRSTDTQYF
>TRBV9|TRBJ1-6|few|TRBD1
TGTGCCAGCAGCGCCCCGACAGGGGAGGACTCACCCCTCCACTTT
CASSAPTGEDSPLHF
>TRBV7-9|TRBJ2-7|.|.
TGTGCCAGCAGCTTAGGGAGCTACGAGCAGTACTTC
CASSLGSYEQYF
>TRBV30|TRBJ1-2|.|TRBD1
TGTGCCTGGAGTGGGGACAGGGGCTATGGCTACACCTTC
CAWSGDRGYGYTF
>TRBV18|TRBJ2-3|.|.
TGTGCCAGCTCACCACCGGGCACGATCAGGGGAGATACGCAGTATTTT
CASSPPGTIRGDTQYF
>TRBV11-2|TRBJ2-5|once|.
TGTGCCAGCAGCCCAGTACAGGGTGGGATGGCGACCCAGTACTTC
CASSPVQGGMATQYF
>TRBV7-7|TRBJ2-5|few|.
TGTGCTAGCAGCTTGAGTACCGACCAAGAGACCCAGTACTTC
CASSLSTDQETQYF
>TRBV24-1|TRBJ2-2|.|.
TGTGCCACCGGGAGGTTTTCAGGGGAGCTGTTTTTT
CATGRFSGELFF
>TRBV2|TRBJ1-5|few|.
TGTGCCAGCAGTGCGGGGAATCGGGCTCAGCCCCAGCATTTT
CASSAGNRAQPQHF
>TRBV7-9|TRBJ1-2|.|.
TGTGCCAGCAGCTTAAGCGCCTTTGCCTATGGCTACACCTTC
CASSLSAFAYGYTF
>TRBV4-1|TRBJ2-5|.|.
TGCGCCAGCAGCCGACAGACAGTACAAGAGACCCAGTACTTC
CASSRQTVQETQYF
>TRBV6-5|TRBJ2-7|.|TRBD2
TGTGCCAGCAGTTCTGGACTAGCGGACTCCTACGAGCAGTACTTC
CASSSGLADSYEQYF
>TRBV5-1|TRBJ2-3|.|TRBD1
TGCGCCAGCAGCGAGGACAGGGTCACAGATACGCAGTATTTT
CASSEDRVTDTQYF
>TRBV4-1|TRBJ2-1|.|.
TGCGCCAGCAGCCAAGTACGGGTCTACAATGAGCAGTTCTTC
CASSQVRVYNEQFF
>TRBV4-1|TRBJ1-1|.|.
TGCGCCAGCAGCCAAGATTGGATTGCGGCAGCCACTGAAGCTTTCTTT
CASSQDWIAAATEAFF
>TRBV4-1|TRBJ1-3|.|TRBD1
TGCGCCAGCAGCCAAGATACCGGGACAGGGAGCTCTGGAAACACCATATATTTT
CASSQDTGTGSSGNTIYF
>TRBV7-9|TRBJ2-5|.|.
TGTGCCAGCAGCTTAACTATTGAGGAGACCCAGTACTTC
CASSLTIEETQYF
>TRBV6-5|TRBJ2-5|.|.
TGTGCCAGCAGTTACGGGAGTGGGGGCGGGACCCAGTACTTC
CASSYGSGGGTQYF
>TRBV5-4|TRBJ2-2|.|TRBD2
TGTGCCAGCAGCTTGGACAGCGGGAGGGCCGCCGGGGAGCTGTTTTTT
CASSLDSGRAAGELFF
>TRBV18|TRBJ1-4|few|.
TGTGCCAGCTCACCATCGGTGGAGGAAAAACTGTTTTTT
CASSPSVEEKLFF
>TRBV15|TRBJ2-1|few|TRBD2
TGTGCCACCAGCAGAGATCCTAGCGGGCTGTACAATGAGCAGTTCTTC
CATSRDPSGLYNEQFF
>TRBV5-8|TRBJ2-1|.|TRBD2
TGTGCCAGCAGCTTGAGGACTAGCGGAGGCTTTTGGGGTAATGAGCAGTTCTTC
CASSLRTSGGFWGNEQFF
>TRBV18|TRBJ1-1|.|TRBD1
TGTGCCAGCTCACCACGTGGACAGGGGGCGCAAACTGAAGCTTTCTTT
CASSPRGQGAQTEAFF
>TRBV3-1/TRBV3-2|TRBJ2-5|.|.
TGTGCCAGCAGCCGAGGTTCCCAAGAGACCCAGTACTTC
CASSRGSQETQYF
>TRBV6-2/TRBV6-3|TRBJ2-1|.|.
TGTGCCAGCAGTTACTCGAGGGGGTTGGGCGAGCAGTTCTTC
CASSYSRGLGEQFF
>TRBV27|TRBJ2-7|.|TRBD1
TGTGCCAGCAGTTTATGGACAGGGGATTTTTACGAGCAGTACTTC
CASSLWTGDFYEQYF
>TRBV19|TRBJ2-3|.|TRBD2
TGTGCCAGTAGATGGACTAGCGAGAACACAGATACGCAGTATTTT
CASRWTSENTDTQYF
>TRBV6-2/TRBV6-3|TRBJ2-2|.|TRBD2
TGTGCCAGCAGTTACGGCGGGCGGGAGTCTGACGGGGAGCTGTTTTTT
CASSYGGRESDGELFF
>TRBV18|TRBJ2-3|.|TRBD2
TGTGCCAGCTCACGGGTGGGACTACCCACAGATACGCAGTATTTT
CASSRVGLPTDTQYF
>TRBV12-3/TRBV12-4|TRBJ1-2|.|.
TGTGCCAGCAGTATCTCCGGGTATGGCTACACCTTC
CASSISGYGYTF
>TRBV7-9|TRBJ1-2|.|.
TGTGCCAGCAGCAGCGGGACCGCGGCCTATGGCTACACCTTC
CASSSGTAAYGYTF
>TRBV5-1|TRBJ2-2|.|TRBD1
TGCGCCAGCAGTCCGGGACAGGGAAACACCGGGGAGCTGTTTTTT
CASSPGQGNTGELFF
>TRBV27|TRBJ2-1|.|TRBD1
TGTGCCAGCAGTACCTCGACAGGGGGCTTTGAGCAGTTCTTC
CASSTSTGGFEQFF
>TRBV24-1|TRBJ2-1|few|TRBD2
TGTGCCACCAGTGGAGGCGGGGGGTCCTACAATGAGCAGTTCTTC
CATSGGGGSYNEQFF
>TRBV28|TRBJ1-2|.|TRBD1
TGTGCCAGCAGTCGTGACAGGGTCTATGGCTACACCTTC
CASSRDRVYGYTF
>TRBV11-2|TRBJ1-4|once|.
TGTGCCAGCAGCGCTAATTGGGGGGGCGGAGTTGAAAAACTGTTTTTT
CASSANWGGGVEKLFF
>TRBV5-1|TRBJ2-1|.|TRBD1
TGCGCCAGCAGCTTGGAGACAGGGGACGCTCTATTTTGGTTCTTC
CASSLETGDALFWFF
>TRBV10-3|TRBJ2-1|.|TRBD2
TGTGCCATCAGTGCGGGACTAGCGGGAGGTGAGCAGTTCTTC
CAISAGLAGGEQFF
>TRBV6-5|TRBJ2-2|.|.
TGTGCCAGCAGTTACTACGGAGGGCCCGGGGAGCTGTTTTTT
CASSYYGGPGELFF
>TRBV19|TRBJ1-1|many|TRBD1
TGTGCCAGTAGCAGACAGGGGGACACTGAAGCTTTCTTT
CASSRQGDTEAFF
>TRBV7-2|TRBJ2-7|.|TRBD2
TGTGCCAGCAGCGTCTCCGGGACTAGCACCTCCTACGAGCAGTACTTC
CASSVSGTSTSYEQYF
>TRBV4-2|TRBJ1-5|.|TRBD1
TGTGCCAGCAGCCAGGCACAAGGACAGGGGCGCAATCAGCCCCAGCATTTT
CASSQAQGQGRNQPQHF
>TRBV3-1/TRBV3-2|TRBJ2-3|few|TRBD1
TGTGCCAGCGGGGGACAGGGGGCAGATACGCAGTATTTT
CASGGQGADTQYF
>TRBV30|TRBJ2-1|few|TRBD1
TGTGCCTGGAGTCACCCCAATGGGGACAGGGCCTACAATGAGCAGTTCTTC
CAWSHPNGDRAYNEQFF
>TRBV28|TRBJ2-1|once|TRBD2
TGTGCCAGCAGTATCGGACTAGCGGGTTGGGTGGAGCAGTTCTTC
CASSIGLAGWVEQFF
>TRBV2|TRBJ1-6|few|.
TGTGCCAGCAGTGAACTGAGCCAAAGGGGATTAGGATCACCCCTCCACTTT
CASSELSQRGLGSPLHF